A selection of T cell receptor beta chains follows, all from one sample in a study of vaccination effects on CD4 cells after COVID-19. Produced via immunoSEQ multiplex PCR; TCRdb's table is partial and in-frame only. The sample lists tens of thousands of clones, roughly 78% occurring once. What these receptors recognize is not known. The sequenced sample was CD4+ T cells from PBMCs cultured with HCoV-OC43 spike peptides, obtained before COVID-19 vaccination. These receptors originate from a human donor who received a COVID-19 vaccine. CDR3s leave out the opening cysteine and the closing phenylalanine or tryptophan.

>TRBV5-1
ASRSGNTEAF
>TRBV6-4
ASSEQRGSDTQY
>TRBV2
ASIRGTNEKLF
>TRBV29-1
SVGEETQY
>TRBV18
ASSPHRGMGEKLF
>TRBV7-3
ASSPGRNGELF
>TRBV24-1
ATSARGAEKTQY
>TRBV5-1
ASSPDRNQPQH
>TRBV24-1
ATSDLPSSGALQETQY
>TRBV7-3
ASSLNRGLAGGTDTQY
>TRBV9
ASSLGGTGGGDTQY
>TRBV7-2
ASSLEWTQY
>TRBV19
ASSTWTVAEGQPQH
>TRBV5-6
ASSLNRRGVSFTDTQY
>TRBV7-2
ASSFDREVDYGYT
>TRBV15
ATRAMGTGQSYGYT
>TRBV5-1
ASSLYGQTEGNTIY
>TRBV28
AADGGSTKTQY
>TRBV6-2/TRBV6-3
ASSPQGETQY
>TRBV2
ASSVLRRETQY
>TRBV5-1
ASSFGSGGTDTQY
>TRBV19
ASSLPGQGHQPQH
>TRBV7-4
ASNLTKRGNEQF
>TRBV5-1
ASSLPGTGIGGYT
>TRBV14
ASSQGPAGSRTYQPQH
>TRBV4-3
ASSQEDTSTSPLH
>TRBV6-5
ASSYVGRDTEAF
>TRBV6-5
ASRIQGANYGYT
>TRBV7-2
ASSLTPAIYSPLH
>TRBV4-3
ASSQDMGQGRSSREKLF
>TRBV6-1
ATKGGAGNQPQH
>TRBV4-1
ASSQVDRGNSQPQH
>TRBV5-1
ASSRGTSTDTQY
>TRBV4-2
ASSQDRRTDTGELF
>TRBV5-1
ASSSGQGADTQY
>TRBV18
ASSQGGDNSPLH
>TRBV7-8
ASSLDEQANTEAF
>TRBV12-5
ASATRENSPLH
>TRBV5-1
ASSGGLAGGADTQY
>TRBV18
ASSPDRREQF
>TRBV18
ASSPQGATGGYT
>TRBV2
ASSDGQEILPLH
>TRBV7-8
ASSLRVGALNTEAF
>TRBV3-1/TRBV3-2
ASSQDRSAGRSRANYGYT
>TRBV7-9
ASSLGPALEF
>TRBV7-2
ASSSASSSNSYNEQF
>TRBV6-5
ASRGQGGYGYT
>TRBV4-1
ASSQRDTFTGELF
>TRBV5-1
ASSVAAPSTDTQY
>TRBV5-5
ASSSGLTGQPQH